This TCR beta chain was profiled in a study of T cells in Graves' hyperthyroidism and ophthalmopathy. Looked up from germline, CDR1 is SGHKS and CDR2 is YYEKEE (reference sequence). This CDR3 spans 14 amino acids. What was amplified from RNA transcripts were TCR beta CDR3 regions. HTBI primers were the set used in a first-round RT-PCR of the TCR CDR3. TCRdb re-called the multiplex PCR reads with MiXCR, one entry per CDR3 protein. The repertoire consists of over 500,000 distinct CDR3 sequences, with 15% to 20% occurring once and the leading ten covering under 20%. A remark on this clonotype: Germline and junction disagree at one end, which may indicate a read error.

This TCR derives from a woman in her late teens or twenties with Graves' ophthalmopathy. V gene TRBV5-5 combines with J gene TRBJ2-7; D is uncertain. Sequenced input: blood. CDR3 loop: CGSSLEQASYEQYF. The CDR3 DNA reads TGTGGCAGCAGCTTGGAACAAGCCTCCTACGAGCAGTACTTC.